These T cell receptor beta chains were read from a single sample in a study of cytomegalovirus exposure and HLA in healthy donors. Some clones are missing from TCRdb's copy, which holds only in-frame ones; the method was immunoSEQ multiplex PCR. The table includes about 160,000 clones, roughly 80% detected once. Sequenced input: PBMCs. These receptors came from a woman between 25 and 40 years old in good health and CMV-seropositive. The CDR3 runs from the conserved cysteine through the conserved F or W. D genes are given only for firm matches. Part of the rows lack a size; the others show once, few, many or a class for expanded clones.

j_call v_call clone_size d_call cdr3_nt cdr3_aa
TRBJ2-1 TRBV7-3 - - TGTGCCAGCAGCTTAATGATAGCAGGGTTAAATGAGCAGTTCTTC CASSLMIAGLNEQFF
TRBJ1-5 TRBV12-5 - - TGTGCTAGTGGTTTCTTGACCAGGCTGGACAATCAGCCCCAGCATTTT CASGFLTRLDNQPQHF
TRBJ1-2 TRBV10-3 - TRBD1 TGTGCCATCAGTGAGGGGTGGGACAGGGGCCATACCAACTATGGCTACACCTTC CAISEGWDRGHTNYGYTF
TRBJ2-1 TRBV30 - - TGTGCCTGCTCGAAGGGGAATGAGCAGTTCTTC CACSKGNEQFF
TRBJ2-7 TRBV11-2 - TRBD1 TGTGCCAGCAGCTTCCAGGGGGCCTCCTACGAGCAGTACTTC CASSFQGASYEQYF
TRBJ2-1 TRBV15 once - TGTGCCACCAGCGTACAGGGTTGGGGTGAGCAGTTCTTC CATSVQGWGEQFF
TRBJ2-3 TRBV7-3 - - TGTGCCAGCAGCTTAAGCAGGACAGATACGCAGTATTTT CASSLSRTDTQYF
TRBJ2-5 TRBV5-6 - TRBD1 TGTGCCAGCAGCTTGGTGGCAGGGGGCCGGGAGACCCAGTACTTC CASSLVAGGRETQYF
TRBJ1-2 TRBV7-3 few - TGTGCCAGCTCCTCCCCACAGGGAAAGGGCTACACCTTC CASSSPQGKGYTF
TRBJ1-1 TRBV2 - - TGTGCCAGCAGTGATACTAGGGAGAACACTGAAGCTTTCTTT CASSDTRENTEAFF
TRBJ1-1 TRBV9 - - TGTGCCAGCACCCCCACTCGGAGACAGAGTGAAGCTTTCTTT CASTPTRRQSEAFF
TRBJ2-3 TRBV12-5 - - TGTGCTAGTGGTTCGAGTAGCACAGATACGCAGTATTTT CASGSSSTDTQYF
TRBJ2-1 TRBV27 few - TGTGCCAGCAGCCCATCTTGGACAGTTGGTGAGCAGTTCTTC CASSPSWTVGEQFF
TRBJ2-2 TRBV9 - - TGTGCCAGCAACGAAGGGGGGGGGAACACCGGGGAGCTGTTTTTT CASNEGGGNTGELFF
TRBJ1-6 TRBV28 - TRBD1 TGTGCCAGCAGTTTATTCGACAGGGACCAATCACCCCTCCACTTT CASSLFDRDQSPLHF
TRBJ1-1 TRBV2 - - TGTGCCAGCAGTGATCCATCAGATGTAAACACTGAAGCTTTCTTT CASSDPSDVNTEAFF
TRBJ2-2 TRBV7-6 - - TGTGCCAGCAGCTTGATGGGATGGGGGCCGAACACCGGGGAGCTGTTTTTT CASSLMGWGPNTGELFF
TRBJ2-3 TRBV6-6 few TRBD2 TGTGCCAGCAGCCCCGATAGCGGGGGAGGTACGCAGTATTTT CASSPDSGGGTQYF
TRBJ2-1 TRBV4-2 - - TGTGCCAGCAGCCAAGTAGGTCGGGGGGCCGGGAATGAGCAGTTCTTC CASSQVGRGAGNEQFF
TRBJ1-1 TRBV6-5 - TRBD1 TGTGCCAGCAGTCCCGGGACAGGGATCGCTGAAGCTTTCTTT CASSPGTGIAEAFF
TRBJ1-2 TRBV19 once - TGTGCCAGTAGTCGCCCCTATTTACAGGGCCCCTTTGATGGCTACACCTTC CASSRPYLQGPFDGYTF
TRBJ2-5 TRBV4-1 - - TGCGCCAGCAGCCAGAGGGCGGGACGGCAAGAGACCCAGTACTTC CASSQRAGRQETQYF
TRBJ2-3 TRBV9 - - TGTGCCAGCAGCCCCACAGCAGATACGCAGTATTTT CASSPTADTQYF
TRBJ1-1 TRBV4-1 - TRBD1 TGCGCCAGCAGCCAACAGGGGGGTAAAGCTTTCTTT CASSQQGGKAFF
TRBJ1-2 TRBV2 once TRBD1 TGTGCCAGCAGTCAACAGGGGGGTGGCTATGGCTACACCTTC CASSQQGGGYGYTF
TRBJ1-2 TRBV23-1 - - TGCGCCAGCAGTCAGCCTTTTGGGCAGGAGGAAGGCGGCTACACCTTC CASSQPFGQEEGGYTF
TRBJ1-1 TRBV2 - - TGTGCCAGCAAGGGACAAGTGAACACTGAAGCTTTCTTT CASKGQVNTEAFF
TRBJ2-2 TRBV28 once - TGTGCCAGCAGTTTAACCCCTGGCAGGATAGGGGTAGGCACCGGGGAGCTGTTTTTT CASSLTPGRIGVGTGELFF
TRBJ2-7 TRBV5-6 - TRBD1 TGTGCCAGCAGCGTCGGACAGGGCCCCTACGAGCAGTACTTC CASSVGQGPYEQYF